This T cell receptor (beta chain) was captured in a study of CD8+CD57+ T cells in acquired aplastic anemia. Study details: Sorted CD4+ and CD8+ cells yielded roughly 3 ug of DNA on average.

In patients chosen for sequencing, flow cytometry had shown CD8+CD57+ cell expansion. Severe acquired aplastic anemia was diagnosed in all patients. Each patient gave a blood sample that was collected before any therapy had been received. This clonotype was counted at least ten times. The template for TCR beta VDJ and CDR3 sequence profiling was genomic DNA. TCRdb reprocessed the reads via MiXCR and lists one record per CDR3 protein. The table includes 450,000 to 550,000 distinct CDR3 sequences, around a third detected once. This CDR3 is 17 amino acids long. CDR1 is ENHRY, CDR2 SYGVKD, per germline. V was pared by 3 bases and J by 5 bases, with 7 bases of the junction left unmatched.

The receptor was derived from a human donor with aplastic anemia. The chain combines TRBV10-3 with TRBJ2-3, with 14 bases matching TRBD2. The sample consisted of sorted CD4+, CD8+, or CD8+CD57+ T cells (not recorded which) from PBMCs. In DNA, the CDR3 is TGTGCCATCAGTGAAAAGGGACTAGCGGGAGTCGGAGATACGCAGTATTTT. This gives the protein CAISEKGLAGVGDTQYF.